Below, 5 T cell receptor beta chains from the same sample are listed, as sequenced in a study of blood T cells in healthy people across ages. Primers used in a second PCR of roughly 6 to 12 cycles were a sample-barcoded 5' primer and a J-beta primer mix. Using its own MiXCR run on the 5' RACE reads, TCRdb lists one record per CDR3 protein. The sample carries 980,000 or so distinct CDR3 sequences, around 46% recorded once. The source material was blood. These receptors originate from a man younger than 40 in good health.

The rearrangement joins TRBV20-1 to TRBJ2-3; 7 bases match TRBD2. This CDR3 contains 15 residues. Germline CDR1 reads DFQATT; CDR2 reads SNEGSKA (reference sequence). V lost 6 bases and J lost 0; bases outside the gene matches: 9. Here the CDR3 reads CSANKRGTSTDTQYF. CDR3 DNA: TGCAGTGCCAACAAGCGGGGCACAAGCACAGATACGCAGTATTTT.

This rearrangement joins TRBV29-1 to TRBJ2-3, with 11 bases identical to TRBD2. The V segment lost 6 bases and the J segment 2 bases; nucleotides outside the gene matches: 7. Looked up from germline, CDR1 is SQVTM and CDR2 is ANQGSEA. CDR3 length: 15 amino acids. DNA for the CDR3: TGCAGCGTGGTCTCTAGCGGGGGGACCACAGATACGCAGTATTTT. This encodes CSVVSSGGTTDTQYF.

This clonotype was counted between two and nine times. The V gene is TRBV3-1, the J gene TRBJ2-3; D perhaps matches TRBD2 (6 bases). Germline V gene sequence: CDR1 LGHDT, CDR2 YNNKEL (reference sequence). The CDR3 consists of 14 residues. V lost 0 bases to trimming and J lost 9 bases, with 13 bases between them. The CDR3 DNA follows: TGTGCCAGCAGCCAAGATAACGGGGGACCCACGCAGTATTTT. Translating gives CASSQDNGGPTQYF.

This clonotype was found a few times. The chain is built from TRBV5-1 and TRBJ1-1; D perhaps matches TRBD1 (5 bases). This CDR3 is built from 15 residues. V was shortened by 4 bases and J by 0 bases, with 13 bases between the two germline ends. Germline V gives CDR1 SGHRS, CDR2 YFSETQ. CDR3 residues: CASSPGTLVNTEAFF. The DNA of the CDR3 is TGCGCCAGCAGCCCAGGGACCCTAGTGAACACTGAAGCTTTCTTT.

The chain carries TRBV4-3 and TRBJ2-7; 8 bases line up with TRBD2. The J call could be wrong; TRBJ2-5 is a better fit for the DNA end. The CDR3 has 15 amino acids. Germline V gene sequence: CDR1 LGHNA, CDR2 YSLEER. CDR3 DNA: TGCGCCAGCAGCCCAAGACGAGCGGGGGCAGGGACCCAGTACTTC. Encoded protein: CASSPRRAGAGTQYF.